Listed here are 30 T cell receptor beta chains from one sample, sequenced in a study of OX40 agonist ivuxolimab in advanced cancers. Clones were sequenced by immunoSEQ multiplex PCR, and TCRdb holds only the in-frame ones, with some missing. The table lists about 61,000 clones, around 93% of them singletons. The material was CD4+ or CD8+ T cells sorted from blood, obtained in a trial of the OX40 agonist ivuxolimab. The receptors were sampled from an adult with an advanced solid tumor such as melanoma, head and neck, liver or kidney cancer.

V usage is TRBV6-6 and J usage is TRBJ1-2, with D unclear. Trimming took off 0 bases at V and 1 base at J, with 9 bases between the two ends. CDR1 and CDR2 from the germline V gene are MNHNY and SVGAGI (reference sequence). The CDR3 contains 15 residues. For the CDR3, the DNA is TGTGCCAGCAGTTACTCGTCTACACTTAACTATGGCTACACCTTC. It specifies CASSYSSTLNYGYTF.

The CDR3 here is CASSLGRDSEAFF. CDR3 sequence (DNA): TGTGCCAGCAGTTTAGGCCGGGACAGCGAAGCTTTCTTT. The chain has TRBV27 and TRBJ1-1; TRBD1 agrees at 7 bases. The CDR3 runs to 13 residues. Trimming cost V 2 bases and J 8 bases; bases outside gene matches: 5. Per germline, CDR1 MNHEY and CDR2 SMNVEV (reference sequence).

J is TRBJ1-5 and V is TRBV5-6; D gene ambiguous. Germline V lookup: CDR1 SGHDT, CDR2 YYEEEE. The V and J ends lost 5 bases and 2 bases respectively, with 8 bases between them. The CDR3 totals 13 residues. CDR3 protein: CASSYQGNQPQHF. In DNA form, the CDR3 reads TGTGCCAGCAGTTATCAGGGCAATCAGCCCCAGCATTTT. Combining the CDR3 with reference TRBV5-6 and TRBJ1-5 gives the whole variable domain DAGVTQSPTHLIKTRGQQVTLRCSPKSGHDTVSWYQQALGQGPQFIFQYYEEEERQRGNFPDRFSGHQFPNYSSELNVNALLLGDSALYLCASSYQGNQPQHFGDGTRLSIL.

V gene TRBV19 combines with J gene TRBJ2-1, with a tentative D call TRBD2 (7 bases). Germline V gene lookup returns CDR1 LNHDA and CDR2 SQIVND (reference sequence). V dropped 2 bases and J dropped 2 bases, with 16 bases sitting between them. The CDR3 loop spans 17 amino acids. CDR3 residues: CASSIRGQRGPYNEQFF. The CDR3 nucleotides are TGTGCCAGTAGTATACGGGGGCAGCGGGGCCCCTACAATGAGCAGTTCTTC.

This clone came up once. V and J are TRBV27 and TRBJ2-2; D unclear. The germline CDR1 and CDR2 sequences are MNHEY and SMNVEV (reference sequence). The CDR3 is 15 residues long. Trimming took 5 bases from V and 4 from J, leaving 14 bases between them. The CDR3: CASSEATRFTGELFF. CDR3 DNA: TGTGCCAGCAGTGAAGCAACCCGGTTCACCGGGGAGCTGTTTTTT.

This clone has a handful of counts. The V call is TRBV27, the J call TRBJ1-5, with no clear D. The CDR3 runs 13 residues. The V gene's germline CDR1 is MNHEY and CDR2 SMNVEV (reference sequence). V was pared by 8 bases and J by 6 bases, with 14 bases between. This CDR3 reads CASGYLRGQPQHF. The CDR3 region has the DNA TGTGCCAGCGGGTACCTCCGGGGTCAGCCCCAGCATTTT.

The rearrangement uses TRBV5-1 and TRBJ1-6; no firm D call. Trimming took off 0 bases at V and 9 bases at J, with 13 bases between the two ends. The length of the CDR3 is 15 residues. The germline gives CDR1 SGHRS, CDR2 YFSETQ. CDR3 sequence reads: CASSLGAGFFSPLHF. DNA of the CDR3: TGCGCCAGCAGCTTGGGGGCCGGGTTTTTTTCACCCCTCCACTTT.

The rearrangement joins TRBV5-6 to TRBJ2-7; D is ambiguous. The CDR3 spans 12 residues. Trimming took off 2 bases at V and 1 base at J, with 4 bases between the two ends. Looked up from germline, CDR1 is SGHDT and CDR2 is YYEEEE. This chain's CDR3 is CASSFGSYEQYV. The CDR3, as DNA: TGTGCCAGCAGCTTTGGGTCCTACGAGCAGTACGTC.

The rearrangement uses TRBV7-2 and TRBJ1-3, with a tentative D call TRBD1 (6 bases). CDR3 length equals 14 residues. Trimming removed 6 bases from V and 0 bases from J, with 9 bases in between. Germline V CDR1 and CDR2: SGHTA, FQGNSA. In DNA form, the CDR3 reads TGTGCCAGCAGACAGACAGGCTCTGGAAACACCATATATTTT. Its translation: CASRQTGSGNTIYF.

The V and J genes are TRBV2 and TRBJ2-7, with 8 bases aligning to TRBD1. With 6 bases clipped from V and 4 bases from J, the junction kept 5 bases outside the gene matches. This CDR3 region has 13 residues. The germline V gene encodes CDR1 SNHLY and CDR2 FYNNEI. The CDR3 DNA reads TGTGCCAGCAGGGCGACAGGGGTGTACGAGCAGTACGTC. The encoded protein is CASRATGVYEQYV.

With regard to this clone: One junction end does not reproduce the germline sequence, and a read error may be involved. The chain has TRBV7-7 and TRBJ2-5; unclear D gene. The CDR3 has 14 amino acids. Germline V gene lookup returns CDR1 SSHAT and CDR2 FNYEAQ (reference sequence). The DNA of the CDR3 is TGTGCTAGCAGCTTGTTCCTTTCATTCGAGACCCAGTACTTC. Translating it yields CASSLFLSFETQYF.

This rearrangement joins TRBV7-9 to TRBJ2-1; D call uncertain. The CDR3 has 14 amino acids. Trimming pared 5 bases from V and 12 bases from J, leaving 20 bases between. Looked up from germline, CDR1 is SEHNR and CDR2 is FQNEAQ (reference sequence). The CDR3 bases are TGTGCCAGCAGCGAAACGTACGAGCCTGCACGGCAGTTCTTC. The encoded protein is CASSETYEPARQFF. The entire variable domain, with the rest obtained from reference TRBV7-9 and TRBJ2-1, is as follows: DTGVSQNPRHKITKRGQNVTFRCDPISEHNRLYWYRQTLGQGPEFLTYFQNEAQLEKSRLLSDRFSAERPKGSFSTLEIQRTEQGDSAMYLCASSETYEPARQFFGPGTRLTVL.

The CDR3 nucleotides read TGTGCCAGCAGCTGGTCTAGCGGGGGGCCAACAGATACGCAGTATTTT. As protein: CASSWSSGGPTDTQYF. The chain combines TRBV7-6 with TRBJ2-3, with 11 bases identical to TRBD2. CDR3 length: 16 residues. Losses at the gene ends were 4 bases for V and 3 bases for J; bases not matched to a gene: 6. CDR1 and CDR2 from the germline V gene are SGHVS and FNYEAQ.

The rearrangement links TRBV28 to TRBJ2-1, with unresolved D. V gave up 6 bases and J gave up 8 bases, with 17 bases separating them. Germline V gene data show CDR1 as MDHEN and CDR2 as SYDVKM. The CDR3 is made up of 14 amino acids. CDR3 in amino acids: CASRAGVESDEQFF. The DNA of the CDR3 is TGTGCCAGCAGGGCCGGAGTGGAGTCGGATGAGCAGTTCTTC.

The V and J genes are TRBV19 and TRBJ1-5, with 7 nucleotides matching TRBD1. From germline, CDR1 is LNHDA and CDR2 SQIVND (reference sequence). CDR3 size: 13 residues. V dropped 10 bases and J dropped 9; count of bases not matched to a gene: 12. The CDR3 here is CAIGRQGQGPQHF. In DNA, the CDR3 is TGTGCCATAGGGAGACAGGGCCAGGGGCCCCAGCATTTT. Full variable domain (outside the CDR3, taken from reference TRBV19 and TRBJ1-5): DGGITQSPKYLFRKEGQNVTLSCEQNLNHDAMYWYRQDPGQGLRLIYYSQIVNDFQKGDIAEGYSVSREKKESFPLTVTSAQKNPTAFYLCAIGRQGQGPQHFGDGTRLSIL.

The chain recombines TRBV4-1 with TRBJ2-1; the D gene is possibly TRBD2 (7 bases). Between the trimmed V and J ends, which lost 1 base and 2 bases, there was a span of 15 bases. The CDR3 extends over 17 amino acids. CDR1 is MGHRA and CDR2 is YSYEKL in the germline V gene. CDR3 sequence (DNA): TGCGCCAGCAGCCAAGGGGGTACGGGGGGCCCCTACAATGAGCAGTTCTTC. This codes for CASSQGGTGGPYNEQFF.

The chain couples TRBV5-4 to TRBJ1-6; D gene unclear. Trimming cost V 0 bases and J 9 bases, with 10 bases left between them. Germline CDR1 SGHNT, CDR2 YYREEE (reference sequence). The CDR3 is 14 amino acids. The CDR3 region has the DNA TGTGCCAGCAGCTTGGATTTGGGTGGTTCACCCCTCCACTTT. Its translation: CASSLDLGGSPLHF.

The CDR3 here is CASSQTSGVLFF. In nucleotides, the CDR3 is TGCGCCAGCAGCCAGACTAGCGGGGTTTTGTTCTTC. V usage is TRBV4-3 and J usage is TRBJ2-1; the match to TRBD2 covers 11 bases. CDR1 and CDR2 from the germline V gene are LGHNA and YSLEER. Unmatched junction bases numbered 4, after V lost 3 bases and J lost 15 bases. The CDR3 contains 12 residues.

The chain links TRBV6-4 to TRBJ1-2, with D hard to call. The CDR3 is 19 amino acids. CDR1 is MRHNA and CDR2 is SNTAGT in the germline V gene. V gave up 6 bases and J gave up 3 bases, with 29 bases separating them. This CDR3 is CASRSVTDDHRAADYGYTF. The CDR3 DNA reads as TGTGCCAGCAGGTCGGTCACGGACGACCATAGGGCAGCTGACTATGGCTACACCTTC.

This rearrangement joins TRBV7-6 to TRBJ2-3; D may be TRBD1 (6 bases). Trimming pared 1 base from V and 5 bases from J, leaving 13 bases between. Germline V gene lookup returns CDR1 SGHVS and CDR2 FNYEAQ. CDR3 length: 15 amino acids. CDR3 DNA sequence: TGTGCCAGCAGCTTAGTACAGGGCGGTAGAGATACGCAGTATTTT. This translates into CASSLVQGGRDTQYF.

The rearrangement links TRBV4-1 to TRBJ2-1; the D call may be TRBD1 or TRBD2 (5 bases each). The V gene's germline CDR1 is MGHRA and CDR2 YSYEKL. Trimming shortened V by 4 bases and J by 2 bases, and 18 bases separated the two germline ends. This CDR3 has 17 amino acids. DNA for the CDR3: TGCGCCAGCAGCCCCGCGGCTTCGGGGACCACCTACAATGAGCAGTTCTTC. It codes for CASSPAASGTTYNEQFF.

The chain couples TRBV10-2 to TRBJ2-3; D ambiguous. The germline V gene encodes CDR1 WSHSY and CDR2 SAAADI. V lost 3 bases, J lost 4 bases, and 5 bases lay in between. The CDR3 has 12 residues. As DNA, the CDR3 is TGCGCCAGCAGTGAAGAGTCAGATACGCAGTATTTT. This sequence encodes CASSEESDTQYF.

V gene TRBV28 combines with J gene TRBJ1-1; D uncertain. This CDR3 contains 15 residues. Germline assignment: CDR1 MDHEN and CDR2 SYDVKM. Deletions cut 5 bases from V and 0 bases from J, with 13 bases between. CDR3 in amino acids: CASSPWTEVNTEAFF. The CDR3 DNA reads TGTGCCAGCAGTCCATGGACGGAAGTGAACACTGAAGCTTTCTTT. Using reference TRBV28 and TRBJ1-1 for the parts outside the CDR3, the full variable domain is DVKVTQSSRYLVKRTGEKVFLECVQDMDHENMFWYRQDPGLGLRLIYFSYDVKMKEKGDIPEGYSVSREKKERFSLILESASTNQTSMYLCASSPWTEVNTEAFFGQGTRLTVV.

V and J are TRBV5-6 and TRBJ2-5; no firm D call. CDR3 length: 12 residues. The V gene lost 2 bases and the J gene lost 2 bases, with 4 bases spanning the gap. In germline, CDR1 is SGHDT, CDR2 YYEEEE. The CDR3, as DNA: TGTGCCAGCAGCTTCGTTCAAGAGACCCAGTACTTC. Amino acid sequence: CASSFVQETQYF. Full variable domain (rest looked up from reference TRBV5-6 and TRBJ2-5): DAGVTQSPTHLIKTRGQQVTLRCSPKSGHDTVSWYQQALGQGPQFIFQYYEEEERQRGNFPDRFSGHQFPNYSSELNVNALLLGDSALYLCASSFVQETQYFGPGTRLLVL.

The rearrangement uses TRBV28 and TRBJ1-6, with unresolved D. This CDR3 contains 15 residues. Per germline, CDR1 MDHEN and CDR2 SYDVKM. V lost 3 bases and J 0 bases, leaving 6 bases between the germline ends. The CDR3, as DNA: TGTGCCAGCAGTTTTTTCAGCTCCTATAATTCACCCCTCCACTTT. Residues: CASSFFSSYNSPLHF.

The V gene is TRBV27, the J gene TRBJ2-1, with TRBD2 identical over 12 bases. J lost 6 bases, V lost 3 bases, and 6 bases had no gene match. Germline V gene sequence: CDR1 MNHEY, CDR2 SMNVEV (reference sequence). CDR3 length equals 16 residues. CDR3 protein: CASSFQLAGGSNEQFF. CDR3 bases: TGTGCCAGCAGTTTCCAACTAGCGGGAGGCTCCAATGAGCAGTTCTTC.

A single count supports this clone. The genes are TRBV7-9 and TRBJ2-3, with D perhaps being TRBD1 or TRBD2 (5 bases each). Germline-derived CDR1 and CDR2 are SEHNR and FQNEAQ (reference sequence). The CDR3 covers 15 residues. Trimming cost V 1 base and J 4 bases, with 12 bases left between them. CDR3 DNA sequence: TGTGCCAGCAGCTTAGTCTCGGGGCGTGCAGATACGCAGTATTTT. This gives the protein CASSLVSGRADTQYF.

The V and J genes are TRBV12-5 and TRBJ2-1; TRBD1 agrees at 10 bases. J was trimmed by 7 bases and V by 1 base; bases with no gene match: 13. In germline, CDR1 is LGHNT, CDR2 FRNRAP. This CDR3 region has 18 residues. CDR3 protein: CASGLAKGTGALGNEQFF. Here the CDR3 DNA reads TGTGCTAGTGGTTTGGCCAAGGGGACAGGGGCCTTAGGGAATGAGCAGTTCTTC.

The V call is TRBV19, the J call TRBJ2-7; either TRBD1 or TRBD2 may fit D (5 bases each). V dropped 5 bases and J dropped 7 bases, with 21 bases sitting between them. Germline CDR1 reads LNHDA; CDR2 reads SQIVND (reference sequence). The CDR3 runs to 15 residues. The CDR3 region is CASSPTHGTVWEQYF. The CDR3 DNA sequence: TGTGCCAGTAGTCCAACCCACGGGACGGTTTGGGAGCAGTACTTC. Variable domain in full (rest from reference TRBV19 and TRBJ2-7): DGGITQSPKYLFRKEGQNVTLSCEQNLNHDAMYWYRQDPGQGLRLIYYSQIVNDFQKGDIAEGYSVSREKKESFPLTVTSAQKNPTAFYLCASSPTHGTVWEQYFGPGTRLTVT.

V usage is TRBV7-2 and J usage is TRBJ1-5; D gene unclear. Germline loops: CDR1 SGHTA, CDR2 FQGNSA. Trimming took 2 bases from V and 7 from J, leaving 9 bases between them. This CDR3 region has 13 residues. CDR3 sequence: CASSLWGGQPQHF. The CDR3 nucleotides read TGTGCCAGCAGCTTATGGGGAGGGCAGCCCCAGCATTTT.